The 2 T cell receptor beta chains reported below all come from one sample, sequenced in a study of monozygotic twins with inflammatory bowel disease. From the 5' RACE reads, TCRdb lists one entry per CDR3 protein and no DNA. The table lists fewer than 400,000 distinct CDR3 sequences. Sequencing used blood. Receptor source: a human donor with ulcerative colitis or Crohn's disease, or a healthy co-twin of an affected twin (not recorded which).

The chain links TRBV14 to TRBJ2-5. Germline CDR1 and CDR2: SGHDN and FVKESK. The CDR3 totals 12 residues. CDR3 loop: CASSQGEGTQYF.

V usage is TRBV5-5 and J usage is TRBJ2-1; the TCRdb call, TRBD2, lacks DNA for checking. CDR1 and CDR2 from the germline V gene are SGHKS and YYEKEE (reference sequence). CDR3 length: 16 amino acids. The CDR3 spells CASRSPSGGAFNEQFF.